A selection of T cell receptor beta chains follows, all from one sample in a study of shared clonotypes between healthy human individuals. Only in-frame clones appear in the TCRdb table, and some are missing; sequencing was by immunoSEQ multiplex PCR. The data contain about 680,000 clones, roughly nine tenths of them singletons. Sequenced input: naive CD8+ T cells sorted from blood. The receptors derive from a man aged 25-40 years in good health. CDR3s include the opening cysteine and the closing phenylalanine or tryptophan. Fields, in order: D gene, V gene, J gene, clone size, CDR3 DNA, CDR3 protein. D genes are given only for firm matches. Clone size is not always given. Where it is, it says once, few, many or a class for expanded clones.

TRBD2,TRBV29-1,TRBJ2-7,-,TGCAGCGTTGAGCTAGCGGGAGTCACCTACGAGCAGTACTTC,CSVELAGVTYEQYF
TRBD1,TRBV6-6,TRBJ2-7,-,TGTGCCAGCAGTTACTTTACAGGGGGCGCGGGCTACGAGCAGTACTTC,CASSYFTGGAGYEQYF
-,TRBV7-9,TRBJ2-7,-,TGTGCCAGCAGGGGGTCCAGATACTACGAGCAGTACTTC,CASRGSRYYEQYF
-,TRBV6-1,TRBJ2-7,-,TGTGCCAGCAGTGAAGCGAGGGGAAAGGGCTACGAGCAGTACTTC,CASSEARGKGYEQYF
TRBD2,TRBV5-4,TRBJ2-7,-,TGTGCCAGCAGCCCCCCGGGACTAGGTCTGATCGAGCAGTACTTC,CASSPPGLGLIEQYF
-,TRBV9,TRBJ2-3,-,TGTGCCAGCAGCGCCACAGATACGCAGTATTTT,CASSATDTQYF
-,TRBV7-9,TRBJ2-1,-,TGTGCCAGCAGCCATCGGAATGGGACTGTCTCCTACAATGAGCAGTTCTTC,CASSHRNGTVSYNEQFF
-,TRBV27,TRBJ2-2,-,TGTGCCAGCAGTTCCCCGAGGGGGGAGCTGTTTTTT,CASSSPRGELFF
-,TRBV6-5,TRBJ2-1,-,TGTGCCAGCAGTTATTATCGGGGGGCGAATGAGCAGTTCTTC,CASSYYRGANEQFF
-,TRBV6-5,TRBJ1-1,-,TGTGCCAGCAGGGTACAGGGTACTAACACTGAAGCTTTCTTT,CASRVQGTNTEAFF
TRBD2,TRBV27,TRBJ2-1,-,TGTGCCAGCCGACCTAGCGGGAGGGCCAATGAGCAGTTCTTC,CASRPSGRANEQFF
-,TRBV25-1,TRBJ1-1,once,TGTGCCAGCAGTCAAGTACCTGGCACTGAAGCTTTCTTT,CASSQVPGTEAFF
TRBD2,TRBV11-2,TRBJ2-1,-,TGTGCCAGCAGCTCCCTAGCGGGAGAGCAGTTCTTC,CASSSLAGEQFF
TRBD2,TRBV27,TRBJ2-1,-,TGTGCCAGCAGTATATGGGGACTAGCGGTAAGCTCCTACAATGAGCAGTTCTTC,CASSIWGLAVSSYNEQFF
TRBD1,TRBV6-5,TRBJ2-1,-,TGTGCCAGCAGTGGACAGACAGGGGCGCGTACTGAGCAGTTCTTC,CASSGQTGARTEQFF
TRBD2,TRBV27,TRBJ2-7,once,TGTGCCAGCAGTTTAGCTAGCGGCTACGAGCAGTACTTC,CASSLASGYEQYF
-,TRBV5-1,TRBJ2-2,-,TGCGCCAGCAGTTTGAGTGAGGCCCCACCCGGGGAGCTGTTTTTT,CASSLSEAPPGELFF
TRBD2,TRBV13,TRBJ2-3,-,TGTGCCAGCAGCGAGGGGAGTCTAGCGGGAGGATCACAGTATTTT,CASSEGSLAGGSQYF
TRBD2,TRBV27,TRBJ2-7,-,TGTGCCAGCAGTTTTTTAACCCCAGCGGGAGGGAACTCCTACGAGCAGTACTTC,CASSFLTPAGGNSYEQYF
-,TRBV13,TRBJ2-7,-,TGTGCCAGCAGCTTGGAGGCTTCCGAGCAGTACTTC,CASSLEASEQYF
TRBD2,TRBV19,TRBJ2-3,-,TGTGCCAGTAGTCGACTAGCGGGATCCTCAGATACGCAGTATTTT,CASSRLAGSSDTQYF
-,TRBV19,TRBJ2-2,-,TGTGCCAGTAGTATTTCTCTGGCGGCAGGGACGAACACCGGGGAGCTGTTTTTT,CASSISLAAGTNTGELFF